The present T cell receptor beta chain was sequenced within a study of ipilimumab plus nivolumab after autologous stem cell transplantation. Findings of the study overall: TCR repertoire, Treg phenotype and gut microbiota reportedly support more study of this approach.

This CDR3 region has 15 residues. Data came from immunoSEQ multiplex PCR; TCRdb stores just in-frame clones and leaves some out. The profile shows 13,000 to 15,000 clones, about four fifths of them singletons. Remarks on this clone: Its antigen is unknown.

This receptor was taken from a male donor with primary mediastinal lymphoma. Sample: PBMCs, taken in a trial of ipilimumab plus nivolumab as post-transplant consolidation. The V and J genes are TRBV21-1 and TRBJ1-1. TRBV21-1 is a recognized pseudogene. The CDR3 is CASSHQREGVAEAFF. CDR3 DNA: TGTGCCAGCAGTCACCAGCGGGAGGGAGTCGCTGAAGCTTTCTTT.